This TCR beta chain stems from a study of blood T cell repertoires in COVID-19. Study details: Samples of COVID-19 (acute and convalescent) were obtained from the United States, Italy and Spain. The analysed material was cDNA or gDNA that came from T cells, B-cell-depleted T cells, or PBMCs.

The CDR3 is made up of 16 amino acids. The ends were cut back, 0 bases at V and 7 bases at J, with 13 bases in the middle. Per germline, CDR1 LNHNV and CDR2 YYDKDF (reference sequence). Source study methods: Estimated nucleated cell counts came from reference gene primer amplification. Here immunoSEQ multiplex PCR was the method, and the copy in TCRdb shows in-frame clones only, minus some. V and J calls and clone size are as listed in that table; D and trimming were resolved from the DNA. The data show approximately 250,000 clones, around 90% seen once. Sequenced sample: PBMCs or T cells enriched from blood (not recorded which). This clonotype was sampled from a woman aged 40-49 years who had been exposed to COVID-19. V gene TRBV15 combines with J gene TRBJ1-6; weak D call: TRBD1 (6 bases). DNA for the CDR3: TGTGCCACCAGCAGAGATCGTACAGGGCTGAATTCACCCCTCCACTTT. It translates to CATSRDRTGLNSPLHF.